A single sample is the source of the 4 T cell receptor beta chains below, sequenced in a study of glioma-infiltrating T cells after dendritic cell vaccination. Sample time point: after dendritic cell vaccination, including at tumor progression/relapse. Data came from immunoSEQ multiplex PCR; TCRdb stores just in-frame clones and leaves some out. The table lists 99,000 or so clones, roughly 90% of them singletons, with 2.5% to 3% in the top ten. Source: blood, taken after dendritic cell vaccination. Source of these receptors: a human donor with glioblastoma.

The chain is built from TRBV11-2 and TRBJ1-2; D unclear. V dropped 2 bases and J dropped 3 bases, with 10 bases sitting between them. Germline assignment: CDR1 SGHAT and CDR2 FQNNGV. The CDR3 consists of 14 residues. The CDR3 nucleotides are TGTGCCAGCAGCTTAATTATAACAGACTATGGCTACACCTTC. Translated: CASSLIITDYGYTF. The whole variable domain, remainder taken from reference TRBV11-2 and TRBJ1-2, is EAGVAQSPRYKIIEKRQSVAFWCNPISGHATLYWYQQILGQGPKLLIQFQNNGVVDDSQLPKDRFSAERLKGVDSTLKIQPAKLEDSAVYLCASSLIITDYGYTFGSGTRLTVV.

The rearrangement links TRBV4-1 to TRBJ2-1, with TRBD2 matching over 9 bases. Germline lookup yields CDR1 MGHRA and CDR2 YSYEKL. This CDR3 is built from 16 residues. V shed 0 bases and J 6 bases; nucleotides not matched to a gene: 6. The CDR3 spells CASSQEGRGGTNEQFF. CDR3 DNA: TGCGCCAGCAGCCAAGAGGGGCGGGGGGGTACCAATGAGCAGTTCTTC.

The rearrangement uses TRBV2 and TRBJ2-5, with a weak D call TRBD1 (5 bases). The V end lost 3 bases, the J end lost 3 bases, and 14 bases lay between the germline ends. The CDR3 has 15 amino acids. The germline CDR1 and CDR2 sequences are SNHLY and FYNNEI. CDR3 residues: CASSESRQRKETQYF. Written as DNA, the CDR3 is TGTGCCAGCAGTGAGTCGCGACAGAGAAAAGAGACCCAGTACTTC.

This sequence joins TRBV5-1 and TRBJ2-7; 9 bases match TRBD1. Germline V CDR1 and CDR2: SGHRS, YFSETQ. Unmatched junction bases numbered 4, after V lost 0 bases and J lost 6 bases. The CDR3 sequence is 14 residues long. This chain's CDR3 is CASSLEQGASEQYF. As DNA, the CDR3 is TGCGCCAGCAGCTTGGAACAGGGGGCGAGCGAGCAGTACTTC.